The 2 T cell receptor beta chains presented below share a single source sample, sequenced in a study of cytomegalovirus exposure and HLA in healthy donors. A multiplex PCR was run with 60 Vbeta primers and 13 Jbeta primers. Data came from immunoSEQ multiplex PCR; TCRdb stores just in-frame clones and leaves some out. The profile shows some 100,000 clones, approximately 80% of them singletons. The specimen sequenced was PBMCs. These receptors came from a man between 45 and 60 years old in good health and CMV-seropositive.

The CDR3 reads CASSLGTGLDRGGYTF. The CDR3, as DNA: TGTGCCAGCAGCTTGGGGACAGGGCTTGATCGGGGTGGCTACACCTTC. The chain has TRBV5-5 and TRBJ1-2, with TRBD1 matching 8 bases. V lost 0 bases, J lost 7 bases, and 11 bases stayed unmatched. CDR3 size: 16 residues. The V gene's germline CDR1 is SGHKS and CDR2 YYEKEE (reference sequence).

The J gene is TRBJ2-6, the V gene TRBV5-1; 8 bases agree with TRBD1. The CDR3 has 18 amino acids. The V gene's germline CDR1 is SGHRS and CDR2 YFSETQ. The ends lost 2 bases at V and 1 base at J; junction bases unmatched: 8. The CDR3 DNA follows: TGCGCCAGCAGCTTAGAAGGGCAGGGGGCTTCTGGGGCCAACGTCCTGACTTTC. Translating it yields CASSLEGQGASGANVLTF. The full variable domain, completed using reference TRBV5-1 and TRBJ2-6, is KAGVTQTPRYLIKTRGQQVTLSCSPISGHRSVSWYQQTPGQGLQFLFEYFSETQRNKGNFPGRFSGRQFSNSRSEMNVSTLELGDSALYLCASSLEGQGASGANVLTFGAGSRLTVL.